The sequence of this TCR beta chain was determined in a study of CD8+CD57+ T cells in acquired aplastic anemia. Study-wide results and limits: Between the patient and control groups, CD8+ Simpson's diversity did not differ significantly. Patients shared under 30 CD8+ CDR3 sequences with controls.

With 6 bases removed from V and 0 bases from J, the gap between germline ends came to 9 bases. This CDR3 has 15 residues. This clonotype has just a few counts. What it binds is not known. A much larger clone lies one base from this, so it may be a read error. The TCR beta profiling, which covered VDJ combination and CDR3 sequence, was carried out using genomic DNA as the template. TCRdb reprocessed the reads via MiXCR and lists one record per CDR3 protein. In the table there are 300,000 or so distinct CDR3 sequences, 50% to 65% of which are singletons. All patients picked for sequencing had shown, by flow cytometry, an expansion of CD8+CD57+ cells. Every one of the patients had aplastic anemia (severe, acquired). Patients had not yet gotten any therapy when their blood was taken for sampling.

The rearrangement uses TRBV12-3 or TRBV12-4 and TRBJ1-6; D is ambiguous. The specimen sequenced was sorted CD4+, CD8+, or CD8+CD57+ T cells (not recorded which) from PBMCs. This receptor was identified in a human donor with aplastic anemia. The CDR3 region is CASRAGSSYNSPLHF. Here the CDR3 DNA reads TGTGCCAGCAGGGCGGGTAGCTCCTATAATTCACCCCTCCACTTT.